This TCR beta chain was captured in a study of Ad26.COV2.S vaccination and SARS-CoV-2 variants listed by TCRdb under 2021. Turning to the overall study: Sequencing of the TCRbeta repertoire served to evaluate the specificity and breadth of SARS-CoV-2-reactive T cell receptors following Ad26.COV2.S vaccination. The TCR-sequenced set comprised about 32 samples: around 20 Ad26.COV2.S vaccine recipients, 5 placebo recipients and 8 SARS-CoV-2 convalescent individuals. General study outcomes and caveats: Spike-specific TCR breadth was higher in Ad26.COV2.S recipients than in placebo recipients (P = 0.0014). After vaccination, substantial breadth of spike-specific CD8+ and CD4+ T cell responses was reported. Comparable non-spike TCR breadth was observed between vaccine and placebo recipients, consistent with only spike being contained in the vaccine. According to the authors, total T cell responses may have been underestimated by the TCR breadth and depth analyses.

The germline ends are 6 bases apart after V is trimmed by 0 bases and J by 3 bases. The CDR3, from cysteine to phenylalanine, totals 13 residues. The read is trimmed to its CDR3 DNA, 39 bases read in frame from base 1. CDR1 and CDR2, looked up from the germline V gene, are MGHRA and YSYEKL. The immunoSEQ Assay was the method used to sequence TCRbeta CDR3 regions. After extraction, genomic DNA underwent amplification by bias-controlled multiplex PCR, followed by high-throughput sequencing. The paper's data handling went like this. Collapsing and filtering of sequences were performed to quantify the absolute abundance of each unique TCRbeta CDR3 region. T cell fraction was estimated by normalization of TCRbeta template counts to usable DNA, with usable DNA being measured through amplification of reference genes present in all nucleated cells. Repertoire TCRs were annotated as SARS-CoV-2-specific by exact matching of V gene, CDR3 amino acid sequence and J gene to a known reactive TCR set. The reference SARS-CoV-2 TCR set was obtained from MIRA and was filtered for enrichment in COVID-19-positive ImmuneCODE repertoires, whereby public or cross-reactive TCRs were removed. Using the MIRA antigens, annotated TCRs were further analysed by specific ORF or by position within an ORF. Depth was the summed frequency of annotated unique rearrangements, while breadth was defined as annotated unique rearrangements over total unique productive rearrangements. Group comparisons of TCR breadth used two-sided Wilcoxon rank-sum tests. Held by TCRdb, this immuneACCESS table contains in-frame sequences only and omits some clones. Under half of the omission traces to an unresolved V gene where checked; the cause of the rest is unknown. The V and J calls and clone size are taken from that table; D and trimming were inferred from the DNA. In this sample the table shows over 130,000 clones, roughly 88% of which occur a single time. The top ten clones comprise 5% of the sample.

With respect to this clone: Its specific antigen is unknown. No base quality values were provided; no much bigger clone lies one nucleotide off.

Explained via the paper, the time point label denotes: individuals recovered from natural SARS-CoV-2 infection. Source: peripheral blood, taken after recovery from COVID-19. This clonotype was obtained from a human donor who had recovered from COVID-19. Recombination linked TRBV4-1 to TRBJ2-7, with the D gene not clear enough to name. The DNA sequence is TGCGCCAGCAGCCAAGAACCGATCTACGAGCAGTACTTC. Translated, it reads CASSQEPIYEQYF.